This T cell receptor (beta chain) was sequenced in a study of a mutant IDH1 vaccine in newly diagnosed glioma. For the study at large: Patients received eight vaccinations in weeks 1, 3, 5, 7, 11, 15, 19, 23. Receipt of radiotherapy, temozolomide, or both preceded the study, and most received both. The initiation of vaccination occurred 4-6 weeks after radiotherapy alone, or with temozolomide cycles.

The length of the CDR3 is 17 residues. Germline-derived CDR1 and CDR2 are KGHSH and LQKENI. The trim removed 0 bases at V and 2 bases at J, leaving 8 bases unmatched. Only in-frame clones appear in the TCRdb table, and some are missing; sequencing was by immunoSEQ multiplex PCR. This table has roughly 120,000 clones, about four fifths appearing once. Time point given: week 11, during vaccination. The investigators gave 300 ug of mutant IDH1 20-mer peptide in each vaccine dose, together with topical imiquimod. This clone was found a few times. What it recognizes is unknown. This TCR was sampled from a man aged 35-49 years with glioma. The chain recombines TRBV18 with TRBJ1-2; 8 bases are a match to TRBD1. The material was PBMCs, obtained from a glioma patient whose treatment included an IDH1 peptide vaccine. CDR3 in amino acids: CASSPPTSGGANYGYTF. The DNA of the CDR3 is TGTGCCAGCTCACCACCCACCTCAGGGGGCGCCAACTATGGCTACACCTTC.